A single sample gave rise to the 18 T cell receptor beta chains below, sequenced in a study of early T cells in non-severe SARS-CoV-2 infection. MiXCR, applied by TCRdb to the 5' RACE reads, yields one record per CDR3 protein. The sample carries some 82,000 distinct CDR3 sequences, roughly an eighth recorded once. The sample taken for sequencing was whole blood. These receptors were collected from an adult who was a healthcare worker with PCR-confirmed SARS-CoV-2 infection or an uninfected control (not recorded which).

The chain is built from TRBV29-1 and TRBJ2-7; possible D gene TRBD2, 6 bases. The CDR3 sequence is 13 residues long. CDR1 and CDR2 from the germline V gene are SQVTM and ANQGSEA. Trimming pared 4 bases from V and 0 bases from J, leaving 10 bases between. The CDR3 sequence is CSVGGLSSYEQYF. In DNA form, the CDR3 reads TGCAGCGTTGGGGGACTTAGCTCCTACGAGCAGTACTTC.

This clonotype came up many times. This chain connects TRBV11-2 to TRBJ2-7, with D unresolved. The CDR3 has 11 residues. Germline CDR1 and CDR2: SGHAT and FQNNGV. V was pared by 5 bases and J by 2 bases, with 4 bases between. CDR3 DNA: TGTGCCAGCAGCAGTACCTACGAGCAGTACTTC. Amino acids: CASSSTYEQYF.

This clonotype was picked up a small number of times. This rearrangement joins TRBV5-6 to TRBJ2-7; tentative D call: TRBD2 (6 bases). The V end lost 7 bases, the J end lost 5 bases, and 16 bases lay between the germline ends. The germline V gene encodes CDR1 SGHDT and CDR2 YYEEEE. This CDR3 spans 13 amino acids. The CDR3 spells CASGISGPHEQYF. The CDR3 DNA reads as TGTGCCAGCGGGATAAGCGGGCCCCACGAGCAGTACTTC.

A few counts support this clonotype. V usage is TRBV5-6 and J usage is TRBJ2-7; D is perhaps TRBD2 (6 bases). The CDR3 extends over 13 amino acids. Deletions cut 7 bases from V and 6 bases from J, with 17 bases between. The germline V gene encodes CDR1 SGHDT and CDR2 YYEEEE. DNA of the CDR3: TGTGCCAGCGGCGTTTCAGGAGGGGTCGAGCAGTACTTC. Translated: CASGVSGGVEQYF.

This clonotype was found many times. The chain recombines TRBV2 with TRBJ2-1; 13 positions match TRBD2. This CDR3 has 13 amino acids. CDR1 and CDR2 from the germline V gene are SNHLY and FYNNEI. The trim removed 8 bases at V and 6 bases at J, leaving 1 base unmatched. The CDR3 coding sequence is TGTGCCAGCGGACTAGCGGGAGTCAATGAGCAGTTCTTC. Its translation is CASGLAGVNEQFF.

The CDR3 DNA follows: TGTGCCAGTAGTATTTCAGCCGGGGAGCTGTTTTTT. The encoded protein is CASSISAGELFF. This sequence joins TRBV19 and TRBJ2-2; D not certain. V was cut by 3 bases and J by 6 bases, with 5 bases left in between. The germline gives CDR1 LNHDA, CDR2 SQIVND (reference sequence). The CDR3 spans 12 residues.

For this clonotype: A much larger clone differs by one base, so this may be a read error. The CDR3: CASSRVGRKETQYF. The CDR3 coding sequence is TGTGCCAGCAGCCGAGTGGGGAGGAAAGAGACCCAGTACTTC. The rearrangement joins TRBV14 to TRBJ2-5, with TRBD2 as a possible D gene (6 bases). V was pared by 4 bases and J by 3 bases, with 12 bases between. The CDR3 spans 14 residues. The germline V gene has CDR1 SGHDN and CDR2 FVKESK.

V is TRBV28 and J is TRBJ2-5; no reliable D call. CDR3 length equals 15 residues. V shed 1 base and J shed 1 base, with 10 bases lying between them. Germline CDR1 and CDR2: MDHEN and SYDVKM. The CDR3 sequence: CASSLLGSLQETQYF. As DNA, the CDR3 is TGTGCCAGCAGTTTATTGGGCAGTCTCCAAGAGACCCAGTACTTC. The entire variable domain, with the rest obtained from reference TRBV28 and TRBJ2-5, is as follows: DVKVTQSSRYLVKRTGEKVFLECVQDMDHENMFWYRQDPGLGLRLIYFSYDVKMKEKGDIPEGYSVSREKKERFSLILESASTNQTSMYLCASSLLGSLQETQYFGPGTRLLVL.

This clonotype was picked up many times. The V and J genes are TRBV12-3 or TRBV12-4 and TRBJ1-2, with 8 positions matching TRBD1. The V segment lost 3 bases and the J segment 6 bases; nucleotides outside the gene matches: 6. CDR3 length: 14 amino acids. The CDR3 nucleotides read TGTGCCAGCAGTTTTGAGGACAGGGCCCATGGCTACACCTTC. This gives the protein CASSFEDRAHGYTF.

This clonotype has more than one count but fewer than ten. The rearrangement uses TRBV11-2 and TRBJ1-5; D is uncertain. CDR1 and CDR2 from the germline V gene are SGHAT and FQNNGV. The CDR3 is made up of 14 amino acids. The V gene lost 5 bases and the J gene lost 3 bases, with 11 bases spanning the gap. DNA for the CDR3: TGTGCCAGCAGCCCCGGCGGCACCAATCAGCCCCAGCATTTT. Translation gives CASSPGGTNQPQHF.

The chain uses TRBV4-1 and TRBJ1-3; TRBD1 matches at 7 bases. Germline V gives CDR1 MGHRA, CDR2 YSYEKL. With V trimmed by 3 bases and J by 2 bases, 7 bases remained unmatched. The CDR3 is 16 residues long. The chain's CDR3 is CASSHPGTATGNTIYF. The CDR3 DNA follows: TGCGCCAGCAGCCACCCCGGGACAGCGACTGGAAACACCATATATTTT.

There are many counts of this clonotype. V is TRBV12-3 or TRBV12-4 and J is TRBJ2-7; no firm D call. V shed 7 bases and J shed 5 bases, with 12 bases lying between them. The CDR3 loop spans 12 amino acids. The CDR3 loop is CASTLGTNEQYF. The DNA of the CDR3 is TGTGCCAGCACCCTGGGCACTAACGAGCAGTACTTC.

CDR3 sequence: CASSPGLYGYTF. CDR3 nucleotide sequence: TGTGCCAGCAGCCCGGGACTCTATGGCTACACCTTC. The chain combines TRBV3-1 with TRBJ1-2, with D maybe TRBD1 (5 bases). The CDR3 has 12 amino acids. Germline V lookup: CDR1 LGHDT, CDR2 YNNKEL (reference sequence). Trimming removed 4 bases at V and 4 bases at J, with 7 bases between. The entire variable domain, with the rest obtained from reference TRBV3-1 and TRBJ1-2, is as follows: DTAVSQTPKYLVTQMGNDKSIKCEQNLGHDTMYWYKQDSKKFLKIMFSYNNKELIINETVPNRFSPKSPDKAHLNLHINSLELGDSAVYFCASSPGLYGYTFGSGTRLTVV.

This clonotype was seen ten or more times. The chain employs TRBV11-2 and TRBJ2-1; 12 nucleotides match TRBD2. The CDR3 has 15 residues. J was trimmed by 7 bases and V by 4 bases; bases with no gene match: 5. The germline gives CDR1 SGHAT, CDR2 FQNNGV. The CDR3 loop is CASSYPSGGANEQFF. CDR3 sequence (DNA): TGTGCCAGCAGCTACCCTAGCGGGGGGGCTAATGAGCAGTTCTTC.

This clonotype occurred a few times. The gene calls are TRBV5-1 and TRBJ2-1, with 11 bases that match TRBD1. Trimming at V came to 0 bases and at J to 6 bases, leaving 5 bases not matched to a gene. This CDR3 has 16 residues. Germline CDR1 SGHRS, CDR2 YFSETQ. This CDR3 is CASSLEPGTGGNEQFF. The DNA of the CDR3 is TGCGCCAGCAGCTTGGAACCCGGGACAGGGGGCAATGAGCAGTTCTTC.

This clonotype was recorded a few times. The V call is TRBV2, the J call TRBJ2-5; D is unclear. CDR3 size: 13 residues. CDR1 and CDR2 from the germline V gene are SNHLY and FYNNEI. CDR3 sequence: CATSVGWEETQYF. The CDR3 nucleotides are TGTGCTACCTCCGTAGGGTGGGAAGAGACCCAGTACTTC.

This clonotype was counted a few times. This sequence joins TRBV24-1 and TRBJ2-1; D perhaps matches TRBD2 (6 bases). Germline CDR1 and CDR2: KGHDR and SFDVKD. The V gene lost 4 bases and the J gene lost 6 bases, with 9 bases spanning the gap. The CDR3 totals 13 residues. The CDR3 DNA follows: TGTGCCACCAGTGAAGCGGGTAGCAATGAGCAGTTCTTC. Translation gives CATSEAGSNEQFF.

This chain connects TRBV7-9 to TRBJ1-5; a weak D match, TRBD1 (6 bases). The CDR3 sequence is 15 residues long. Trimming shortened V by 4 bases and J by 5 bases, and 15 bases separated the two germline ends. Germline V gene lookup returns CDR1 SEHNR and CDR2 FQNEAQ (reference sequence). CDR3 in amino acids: CASSSLRGGHQPQHF. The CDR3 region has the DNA TGTGCCAGCAGCTCTCTCCGGGGGGGCCATCAGCCCCAGCATTTT.